This passage covers 23 T cell receptor beta chains from one sample sequenced in a study of shared clonotypes between healthy human individuals. Measured with immunoSEQ multiplex PCR; TCRdb has only the in-frame clones, and not every one. Of about 1.1 million clones in the sample, around 82% were seen once. Input material: memory CD4+ T cells from PBMCs. Subset denoted: CD45RA-negative fraction. These TCRs come from a man between 18 and 35 years old in good health. Some clones in this sample may be carry-over from other donors' samples.

The V call is TRBV5-1, the J call TRBJ2-1, with 10 bases identical to TRBD2. The CDR3 consists of 16 residues. Germline trimming cut 2 bases from V and 5 bases from J; bases unmatched to any gene: 7. Germline values: CDR1 SGHRS, CDR2 YFSETQ. CDR3 nucleotides: TGCGCCAGCAGCTTTTCGGGCACTAGCGGGGACAATGAGCAGTTCTTC. Translated, it gives CASSFSGTSGDNEQFF.

J is TRBJ2-7 and V is TRBV6-6; the match to TRBD1 covers 7 bases. In germline, CDR1 is MNHNY, CDR2 SVGAGI (reference sequence). After removal of 6 bases from V and 3 bases from J, the junction contained 11 bases not matched to a gene. The CDR3 is 15 amino acids. For the CDR3, the DNA is TGTGCCAGCAGCGATAGACAGGGAAATATCTACGAGCAGTACTTC. Translation: CASSDRQGNIYEQYF.

CDR3 loop: CASSSPGTSGKNEQFF. In nucleotides, the CDR3 is TGTGCCAGCAGTTCACCGGGGACTAGCGGGAAAAATGAGCAGTTCTTC. The V gene is TRBV28, the J gene TRBJ2-1, with TRBD2 identical over 13 bases. The CDR3 loop spans 16 amino acids. Germline V CDR1 and CDR2: MDHEN, SYDVKM. The junction had 7 bases not matched to a gene; V was cut back by 4 bases and J by 7 bases.

The chain has TRBV5-1 and TRBJ1-4; 7 bases align to TRBD1. In germline, CDR1 is SGHRS, CDR2 YFSETQ. The trim removed 0 bases at V and 5 bases at J, leaving 10 bases unmatched. This CDR3 comprises 17 residues. CDR3 coding DNA: TGCGCCAGCAGCTTGGGACCCTCGGGACAGTCAAATGAAAAACTGTTTTTT. Encoded protein: CASSLGPSGQSNEKLFF.

The J gene is TRBJ2-6, the V gene TRBV18; 7 bases line up with TRBD2. The germline V gene has CDR1 KGHSH and CDR2 LQKENI. This CDR3 comprises 16 residues. With V trimmed by 6 bases and J by 1 base, 6 bases remained unmatched. CDR3 residues: CASSLRGGSGANVLTF. In DNA form, the CDR3 reads TGTGCCAGCTCGCTAAGGGGAGGGTCTGGGGCCAACGTCCTGACTTTC.

This chain uses TRBV2 with TRBJ2-7; TRBD2 is a possible D gene (6 bases). With 4 bases removed from V and 0 bases from J, the gap between germline ends came to 13 bases. The germline gives CDR1 SNHLY, CDR2 FYNNEI. The CDR3 extends over 15 amino acids. The CDR3 is CASSAGGASSYEQYF. The CDR3 DNA is TGTGCCAGCAGTGCCGGGGGAGCTTCCTCCTACGAGCAGTACTTC.

CDR3 coding DNA: TGTGCCAGCAGTCTCCGGGACAGCTCCTACAATGAGCAGTTCTTC. Its translation: CASSLRDSSYNEQFF. The chain uses TRBV6-5 and TRBJ2-1, with 7 bases identical to TRBD1. The germline gives CDR1 MNHEY, CDR2 SVGAGI. The CDR3 covers 15 residues. V lost 5 bases and J lost 0; bases outside the gene matches: 4.

The chain joins TRBV5-1 to TRBJ2-2; D gene uncertain. Trimming removed 0 bases from V and 4 bases from J, with 13 bases in between. Germline CDR1 is SGHRS and CDR2 is YFSETQ. The CDR3 runs to 16 residues. CDR3 coding DNA: TGCGCCAGCAGCTTGGGTCTCGCGGTAACCACCGGGGAGCTGTTTTTT. As protein: CASSLGLAVTTGELFF.

This chain uses TRBV2 with TRBJ1-5; a possible D gene is TRBD1 (6 bases). V gave up 9 bases and J gave up 0 bases, with 12 bases separating them. Per the germline V gene, CDR1 is SNHLY and CDR2 is FYNNEI. The CDR3 loop spans 14 amino acids. The DNA of the CDR3 is TGTGCCAGTACAGGGCCTAATAGCAATCAGCCCCAGCATTTT. It encodes CASTGPNSNQPQHF.

This rearrangement joins TRBV7-2 to TRBJ1-4, with D perhaps matching TRBD1 (6 bases). CDR1 and CDR2 from the germline V gene are SGHTA and FQGNSA. The CDR3 consists of 16 residues. With 0 bases removed from V and 8 bases from J, the gap between germline ends came to 16 bases. The CDR3 spells CASSLAGALDGEKLFF. In DNA form, the CDR3 reads TGTGCCAGCAGCTTAGCGGGGGCCCTCGATGGGGAAAAACTGTTTTTT.

The rearrangement joins TRBV29-1 to TRBJ2-7; D call uncertain. The CDR3 length is 11 residues. Per the germline V gene, CDR1 is SQVTM and CDR2 is ANQGSEA. With 8 bases removed from V and 2 bases from J, the gap between germline ends came to 10 bases. The CDR3 sequence: CSFSRAYEQYF. CDR3 coding DNA: TGCAGCTTTTCAAGAGCCTACGAGCAGTACTTC.

V gene TRBV7-9 combines with J gene TRBJ1-3, with D maybe TRBD1 (6 bases). CDR3 length equals 15 residues. V dropped 3 bases and J dropped 0 bases, with 9 bases sitting between them. The V gene's germline CDR1 is SEHNR and CDR2 FQNEAQ (reference sequence). The CDR3 reads CASSFSGVSGNTIYF. The CDR3 nucleotides read TGTGCCAGCAGCTTTTCAGGGGTCTCTGGAAACACCATATATTTT.

The CDR3 nucleotides read TGTGCCAGCAGCAAACAGGGGGAACAAGAGACCCAGTACTTC. Its translation is CASSKQGEQETQYF. V gene TRBV5-6 combines with J gene TRBJ2-5; 8 bases match TRBD1. CDR3 size: 14 residues. Germline V gives CDR1 SGHDT, CDR2 YYEEEE. The J segment lost 2 bases and the V segment lost 4 bases, leaving 4 bases of the junction unmatched.

The rearrangement joins TRBV30 to TRBJ2-1, with D tentatively TRBD2 (6 bases). V shed 1 base and J shed 3 bases, with 7 bases lying between them. Per the germline V gene, CDR1 is GTSNPN and CDR2 is SVGIG (reference sequence). The CDR3 loop spans 13 amino acids. This CDR3 is CAWSGRVYNEQFF. CDR3 coding DNA: TGTGCCTGGAGTGGGAGGGTCTACAATGAGCAGTTCTTC. The variable domain in full, with the rest retrieved from reference TRBV30 and TRBJ2-1, is SQTIHQWPATLVQPVGSPLSLECTVEGTSNPNLYWYRQAAGRGLQLLFYSVGIGQISSEVPQNLSASRPQDRQFILSSKKLLLSDSGFYLCAWSGRVYNEQFFGPGTRLTVL.

The chain joins TRBV6-6 to TRBJ2-7, with 13 bases aligning to TRBD2. V dropped 5 bases and J dropped 3; count of bases not matched to a gene: 4. The CDR3 has 15 amino acids. The germline gives CDR1 MNHNY, CDR2 SVGAGI (reference sequence). CDR3 DNA sequence: TGTGCCAGCAGTGCAAGGACTAGCGGGAGCTACGAGCAGTACTTC. Protein product: CASSARTSGSYEQYF.

The chain recombines TRBV11-3 with TRBJ1-1; D unclear. There are 13 residues in the CDR3. V was pared by 5 bases and J by 7 bases, with 14 bases between. The germline V gene has CDR1 SGHNT and CDR2 YENEEA. CDR3 coding DNA: TGTGCCAGCAGCCGTACAATAAGGGATGAAGCTTTCTTT. It is translated as CASSRTIRDEAFF.

The V and J genes are TRBV27 and TRBJ1-5; D not certain. V lost 8 bases to trimming and J lost 6 bases, with 11 bases between them. The CDR3 covers 12 residues. Germline V gives CDR1 MNHEY, CDR2 SMNVEV (reference sequence). The CDR3 sequence: CASDPWGQPQHF. The CDR3 DNA is TGTGCCAGCGACCCCTGGGGTCAGCCCCAGCATTTT.

This clone was observed a few times. The chain is built from TRBV27 and TRBJ2-4; D uncertain. Trimming removed 4 bases from V and 7 bases from J, with 14 bases in between. The CDR3 loop spans 14 amino acids. Germline V gives CDR1 MNHEY, CDR2 SMNVEV (reference sequence). The CDR3 DNA follows: TGTGCCAGCAGTTCCCGAGGACCTGGGAACATTCAGTACTTC. Protein sequence: CASSSRGPGNIQYF.

The chain links TRBV12-5 to TRBJ2-7; D is perhaps TRBD1 (5 bases). CDR3 length: 17 amino acids. The V end was cut by 2 bases, the J end by 3 bases, with 20 bases between. The germline CDR1 and CDR2 sequences are LGHNT and FRNRAP. The CDR3 here is CASGLSLPGAPIYEQYF. The CDR3 bases are TGTGCTAGTGGTTTGTCCCTCCCTGGGGCCCCAATCTACGAGCAGTACTTC.

This clone came up once. The chain employs TRBV7-2 and TRBJ2-3; 9 bases align to TRBD2. Germline CDR1 and CDR2: SGHTA and FQGNSA. There are 13 residues in the CDR3. CDR3 DNA: TGTGCGGACGGGCGGGAGGGCCCAGATACGCAGTATTTT. Translated, it gives CADGREGPDTQYF.

This clone has just a few counts. Other DNA sequences from this sample encode an identical CDR3 as well. The chain has TRBV5-1 and TRBJ2-1; no reliable D call. V lost 2 bases and J lost 5, with 2 bases in between. Germline V gives CDR1 SGHRS, CDR2 YFSETQ. The CDR3 loop spans 11 amino acids. The chain's CDR3 is CASSFHNEQFF. Written as DNA, the CDR3 is TGCGCCAGCAGCTTCCACAATGAGCAGTTCTTC.

This clone occurred a few times. Since a much larger clone is just one base distant, this may be a read error. In the same sample, other DNA sequences code for this CDR3. The chain employs TRBV18 and TRBJ1-1, with 9 bases lining up with TRBD1. V was pared by 2 bases and J by 6 bases, with 1 base of the junction left unmatched. CDR1 and CDR2 (germline): KGHSH, LQKENI. The CDR3 has 13 amino acids. CDR3 amino acids: CASSPDRGAEAFF. The CDR3 region has the DNA TGTGCCAGCTCACCAGACAGGGGGGCTGAAGCTTTCTTT. Full variable domain (missing parts from reference TRBV18 and TRBJ1-1): NAGVMQNPRHLVRRRGQEARLRCSPMKGHSHVYWYRQLPEEGLKFMVYLQKENIIDESGMPKERFSAEFPKEGPSILRIQQVVRGDSAAYFCASSPDRGAEAFFGQGTRLTVV.

The rearrangement joins TRBV7-8 to TRBJ2-7; no reliable D call. Between the trimmed V and J ends, which lost 1 base and 2 bases, there was a span of 12 bases. This CDR3 contains 15 residues. The germline V gene encodes CDR1 SGHVS and CDR2 FQNEAQ. The CDR3 DNA reads TGTGCCAGCAGCTTAGACCCTTCCCCCACCTACGAGCAGTACTTC. Protein: CASSLDPSPTYEQYF.